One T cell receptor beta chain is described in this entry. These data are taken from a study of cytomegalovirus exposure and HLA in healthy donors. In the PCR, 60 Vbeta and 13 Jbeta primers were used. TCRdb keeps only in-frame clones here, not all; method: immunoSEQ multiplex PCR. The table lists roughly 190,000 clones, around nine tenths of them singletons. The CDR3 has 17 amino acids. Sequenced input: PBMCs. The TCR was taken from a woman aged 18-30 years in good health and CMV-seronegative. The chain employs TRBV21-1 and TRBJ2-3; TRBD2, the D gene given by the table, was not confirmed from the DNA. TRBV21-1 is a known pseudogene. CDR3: CASSKILRGGPKDTQYF. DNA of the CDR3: TGTGCCAGCAGCAAAATTCTCCGGGGAGGGCCAAAAGATACGCAGTATTTT.